These 6 T cell receptor beta chains share one sample of origin, sequenced in a study of early T cells in non-severe SARS-CoV-2 infection. Using its own MiXCR run on the 5' RACE reads, TCRdb lists one record per CDR3 protein. The sample has approximately 30,000 distinct CDR3 sequences, 4% to 5% seen once. Sequences were obtained from whole blood. The receptors were sampled from an adult who was a healthcare worker with PCR-confirmed SARS-CoV-2 infection or an uninfected control (not recorded which).

This clonotype was found many times. J is TRBJ1-2 and V is TRBV28; 7 bases are a match to TRBD1. V gave up 8 bases and J gave up 1 base; unmatched junction bases: 13. Germline V gene data show CDR1 as MDHEN and CDR2 as SYDVKM. CDR3 length equals 16 residues. CDR3 coding DNA: TGTGCCAGCCGAGCTGGGGACAGCACTTTTAACTATGGCTACACCTTC. Protein: CASRAGDSTFNYGYTF.

In DNA form, the CDR3 reads TGTGCCAGCAGTTTCCGGCGGGTCGGTTCCTACAATGAGCAGTTCTTC. Residues: CASSFRRVGSYNEQFF. This sequence joins TRBV28 and TRBJ2-1; TRBD2 is a possible D gene (5 bases). Germline-derived CDR1 and CDR2 are MDHEN and SYDVKM. The V gene lost 3 bases and the J gene lost 1 base, with 13 bases spanning the gap. CDR3 length: 16 amino acids. The full variable domain, in which reference TRBV28 and TRBJ2-1 provide the parts outside the CDR3, is DVKVTQSSRYLVKRTGEKVFLECVQDMDHENMFWYRQDPGLGLRLIYFSYDVKMKEKGDIPEGYSVSREKKERFSLILESASTNQTSMYLCASSFRRVGSYNEQFFGPGTRLTVL.

The CDR3 reads CASSLVPGGGVTDTQYF. The CDR3, as DNA: TGTGCCAGCAGCTTGGTACCCGGCGGGGGTGTCACAGATACGCAGTATTTT. This sequence joins TRBV5-6 and TRBJ2-3; TRBD2 aligns across 7 bases. Per the germline V gene, CDR1 is SGHDT and CDR2 is YYEEEE. This CDR3 has 17 residues. V shed 0 bases, J shed 2 bases, and the junction held 9 bases outside the gene matches.

This clonotype appeared many times. The chain is built from TRBV7-3 and TRBJ2-2; D gene uncertain. Per the germline V gene, CDR1 is SGHTA and CDR2 is FQGTGA. V lost 6 bases and J lost 3, with 11 bases in between. This CDR3 comprises 14 residues. The CDR3 spells CASRTNRDTGELFF. The DNA of the CDR3 is TGTGCCAGCAGAACCAACCGAGACACCGGGGAGCTGTTTTTT.

This clonotype was counted ten times or more. This chain links TRBV6-6 with TRBJ1-3; weak D call: TRBD1 (5 bases). This CDR3 is built from 13 residues. With 8 bases removed from V and 3 bases from J, the gap between germline ends came to 11 bases. CDR1 and CDR2 from the germline V gene are MNHNY and SVGAGI (reference sequence). The CDR3 protein is CASGGSNGNTIYF. In DNA, the CDR3 is TGTGCCAGCGGGGGGTCGAATGGAAACACCATATATTTT.

This clonotype was picked up many times. V and J are TRBV7-2 and TRBJ2-3; TRBD2 agrees at 7 bases. V lost 4 bases to trimming and J lost 2 bases; unmatched junction nucleotides: 9. The CDR3 contains 16 residues. In germline, CDR1 is SGHTA, CDR2 FQGNSA. The CDR3 loop reads CASSSQVGGSTDTQYF. CDR3 coding DNA: TGTGCCAGCAGCTCCCAAGTCGGGGGGTCCACAGATACGCAGTATTTT.